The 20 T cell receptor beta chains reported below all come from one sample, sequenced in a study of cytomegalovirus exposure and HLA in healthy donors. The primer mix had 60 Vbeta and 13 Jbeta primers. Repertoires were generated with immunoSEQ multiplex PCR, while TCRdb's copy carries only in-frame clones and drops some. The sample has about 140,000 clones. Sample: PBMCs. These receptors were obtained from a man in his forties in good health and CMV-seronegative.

CDR3 sequence (DNA): TGTGCCAGCAGCCCTTCGGACTGGCAAAATGAAAAACTGTTTTTT. Its translation is CASSPSDWQNEKLFF. The chain joins TRBV27 to TRBJ1-4, with D unresolved. CDR3 length equals 15 residues. The ends were cut back, 6 bases at V and 5 bases at J, with 16 bases in the middle. Germline loops: CDR1 MNHEY, CDR2 SMNVEV (reference sequence).

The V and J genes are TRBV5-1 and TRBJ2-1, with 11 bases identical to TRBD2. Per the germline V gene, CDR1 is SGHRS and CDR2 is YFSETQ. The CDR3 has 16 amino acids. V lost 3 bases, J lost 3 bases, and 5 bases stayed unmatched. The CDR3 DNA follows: TGCGCCAGCAGCTCGCTAGCGGGGGGAAACTACAATGAGCAGTTCTTC. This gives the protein CASSSLAGGNYNEQFF.

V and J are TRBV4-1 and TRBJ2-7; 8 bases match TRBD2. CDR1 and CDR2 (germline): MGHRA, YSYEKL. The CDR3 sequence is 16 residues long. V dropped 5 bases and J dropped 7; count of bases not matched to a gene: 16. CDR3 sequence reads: CASSLFGRGALGEQYF. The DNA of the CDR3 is TGCGCCAGCAGCTTATTTGGGCGGGGGGCCCTTGGGGAGCAGTACTTC.

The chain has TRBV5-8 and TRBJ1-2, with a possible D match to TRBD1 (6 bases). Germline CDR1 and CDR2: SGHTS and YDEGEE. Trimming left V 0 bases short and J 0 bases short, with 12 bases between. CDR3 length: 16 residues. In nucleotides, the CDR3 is TGTGCCAGCAGCTTGGAGAATGGACAGTCTAACTATGGCTACACCTTC. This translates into CASSLENGQSNYGYTF. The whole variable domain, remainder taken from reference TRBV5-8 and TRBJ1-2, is EAGVTQSPTHLIKTRGQQATLRCSPISGHTSVYWYQQALGLGLQFLLWYDEGEERNRGNFPPRFSGRQFPNYSSELNVNALELEDSALYLCASSLENGQSNYGYTFGSGTRLTVV.

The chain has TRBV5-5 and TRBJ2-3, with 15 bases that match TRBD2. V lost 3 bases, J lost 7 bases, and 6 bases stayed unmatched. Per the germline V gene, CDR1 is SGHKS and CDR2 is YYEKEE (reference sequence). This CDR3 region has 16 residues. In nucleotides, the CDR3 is TGTGCCAGCAGCTCCGGGACTAGCGGGGGGACTAATACGCAGTATTTT. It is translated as CASSSGTSGGTNTQYF.

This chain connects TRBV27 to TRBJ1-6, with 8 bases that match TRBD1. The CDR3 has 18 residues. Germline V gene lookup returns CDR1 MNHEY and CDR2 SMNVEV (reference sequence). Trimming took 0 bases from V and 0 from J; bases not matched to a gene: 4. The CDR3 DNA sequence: TGTGCCAGCAGTTTATCGAGGCAGGGGGCCTCCTATAATTCACCCCTCCACTTT. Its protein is CASSLSRQGASYNSPLHF.

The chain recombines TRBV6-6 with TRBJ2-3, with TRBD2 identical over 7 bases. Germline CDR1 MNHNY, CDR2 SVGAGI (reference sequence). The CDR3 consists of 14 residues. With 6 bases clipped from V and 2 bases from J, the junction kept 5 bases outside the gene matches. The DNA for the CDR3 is TGTGCCAGCAGCGATAGCGGGTCCACAGATACGCAGTATTTT. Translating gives CASSDSGSTDTQYF.

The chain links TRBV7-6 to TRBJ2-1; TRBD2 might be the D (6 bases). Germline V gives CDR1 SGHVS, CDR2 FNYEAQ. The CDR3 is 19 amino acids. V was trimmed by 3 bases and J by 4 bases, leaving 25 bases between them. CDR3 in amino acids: CASSLVIRPTIGGYNEQFF. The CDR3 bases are TGTGCCAGCAGCTTGGTTATTAGACCGACTATCGGGGGTTACAATGAGCAGTTCTTC.

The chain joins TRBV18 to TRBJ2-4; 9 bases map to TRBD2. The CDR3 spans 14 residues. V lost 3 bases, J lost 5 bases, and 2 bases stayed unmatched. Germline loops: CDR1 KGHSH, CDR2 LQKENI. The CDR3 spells CASSPRGGENIQYF. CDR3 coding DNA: TGTGCCAGCTCACCGCGGGGGGGCGAAAACATTCAGTACTTC.

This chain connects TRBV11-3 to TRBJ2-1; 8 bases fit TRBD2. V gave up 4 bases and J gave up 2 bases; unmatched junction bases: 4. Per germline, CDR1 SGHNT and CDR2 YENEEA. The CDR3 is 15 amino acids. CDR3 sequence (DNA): TGTGCCAGCAGCTCCGAGCGGGGGACCTACAATGAGCAGTTCTTC. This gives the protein CASSSERGTYNEQFF.

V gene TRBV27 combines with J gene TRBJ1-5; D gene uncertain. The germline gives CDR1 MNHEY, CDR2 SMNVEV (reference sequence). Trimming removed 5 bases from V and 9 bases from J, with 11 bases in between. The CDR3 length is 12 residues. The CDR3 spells CASSLPYGPQHF. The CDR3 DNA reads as TGTGCCAGCAGTCTGCCCTACGGGCCCCAGCATTTT.

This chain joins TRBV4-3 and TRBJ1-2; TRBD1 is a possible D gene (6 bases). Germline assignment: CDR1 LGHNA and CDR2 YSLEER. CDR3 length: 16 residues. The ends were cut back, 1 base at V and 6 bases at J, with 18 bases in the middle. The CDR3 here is CASSQGGGGAFDGYTF. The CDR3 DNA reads TGCGCCAGCAGCCAAGGAGGGGGGGGCGCATTCGATGGCTACACCTTC.

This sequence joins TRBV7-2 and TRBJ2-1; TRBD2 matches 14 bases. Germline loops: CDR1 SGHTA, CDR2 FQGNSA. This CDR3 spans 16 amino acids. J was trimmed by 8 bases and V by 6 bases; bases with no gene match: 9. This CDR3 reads CASRPTSGGAIHEQFF. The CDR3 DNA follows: TGTGCCAGCAGACCGACTAGCGGGGGGGCTATCCATGAGCAGTTCTTC. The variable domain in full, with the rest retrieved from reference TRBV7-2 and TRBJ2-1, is GAGVSQSPSNKVTEKGKDVELRCDPISGHTALYWYRQSLGQGLEFLIYFQGNSAPDKSGLPSDRFSAERTGGSVSTLTIQRTQQEDSAVYLCASRPTSGGAIHEQFFGPGTRLTVL.

CDR3 nucleotides: TGTGCCAGCAGCGATCTCTCCGGGACAATCGCTGAAGCTTTCTTT. Translated, it gives CASSDLSGTIAEAFF. The chain links TRBV25-1 to TRBJ1-1; perhaps TRBD1 as D (6 bases). The length of the CDR3 is 15 residues. Germline V gene data show CDR1 as MGHDK and CDR2 as SYGVNS. Trimming removed 6 bases from V and 6 bases from J, with 20 bases in between.

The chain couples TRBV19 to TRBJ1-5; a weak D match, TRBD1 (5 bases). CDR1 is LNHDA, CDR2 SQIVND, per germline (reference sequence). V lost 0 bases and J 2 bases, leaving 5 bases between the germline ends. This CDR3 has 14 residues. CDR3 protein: CASSIEQGNQPQHF. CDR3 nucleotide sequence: TGTGCCAGTAGTATAGAACAGGGCAATCAGCCCCAGCATTTT.

The CDR3 DNA follows: TGTGCCAGCTCACCGGCAGGGGAAGAGCAGTACTTC. Translated, it gives CASSPAGEEQYF. This chain connects TRBV18 to TRBJ2-7, with a tentative D call TRBD1 (6 bases). V was clipped by 3 bases and J by 7 bases, with 10 bases between them. This CDR3 region has 12 residues. Germline CDR1 and CDR2: KGHSH and LQKENI. The complete variable domain, with remaining parts taken from reference TRBV18 and TRBJ2-7, reads NAGVMQNPRHLVRRRGQEARLRCSPMKGHSHVYWYRQLPEEGLKFMVYLQKENIIDESGMPKERFSAEFPKEGPSILRIQQVVRGDSAAYFCASSPAGEEQYFGPGTRLTVT.

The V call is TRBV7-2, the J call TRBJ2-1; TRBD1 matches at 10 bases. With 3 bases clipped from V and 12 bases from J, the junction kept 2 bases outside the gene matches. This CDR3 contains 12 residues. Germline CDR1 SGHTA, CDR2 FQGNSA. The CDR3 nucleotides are TGTGCCAGCAGCTTGACAGGGGGCGGGCAGTTCTTC. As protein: CASSLTGGGQFF.

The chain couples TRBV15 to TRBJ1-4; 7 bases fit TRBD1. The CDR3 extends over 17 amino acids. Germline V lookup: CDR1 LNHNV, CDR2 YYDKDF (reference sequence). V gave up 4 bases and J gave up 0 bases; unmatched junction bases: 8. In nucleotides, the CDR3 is TGTGCCACCAGCAAGACAGGGAGGCTTGCAACTAATGAAAAACTGTTTTTT. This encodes CATSKTGRLATNEKLFF.

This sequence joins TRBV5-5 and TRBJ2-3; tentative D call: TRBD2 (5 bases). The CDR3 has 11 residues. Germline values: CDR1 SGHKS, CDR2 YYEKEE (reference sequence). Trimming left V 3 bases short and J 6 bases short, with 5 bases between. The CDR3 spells CASSSGDTQYF. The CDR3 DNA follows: TGTGCCAGCAGCTCGGGGGATACGCAGTATTTT.

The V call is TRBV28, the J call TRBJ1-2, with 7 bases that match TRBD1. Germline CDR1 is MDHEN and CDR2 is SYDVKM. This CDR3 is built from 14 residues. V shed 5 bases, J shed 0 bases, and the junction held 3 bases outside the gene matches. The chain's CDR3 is CASSPGQANYGYTF. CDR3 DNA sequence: TGTGCCAGCAGTCCCGGACAGGCTAACTATGGCTACACCTTC.